This T cell receptor (beta chain) was captured by sequencing in a study of vaccination effects on CD4 cells after COVID-19. This clone was seen once. Its target is not known. Repertoires were generated with immunoSEQ multiplex PCR, while TCRdb's copy carries only in-frame clones and drops some. The repertoire holds tens of thousands of clones, 65% to 80% seen once, with approximately 10% in the top ten. Germline V gives CDR1 SGHKS, CDR2 YYEKEE (reference sequence). This CDR3 region has 15 residues. Trimming removed 0 bases from V and 3 bases from J; junction bases left unmatched: 5. With the ViraFEST assay, the study expanded antigen-specific CD4+ T cells using viral peptide pools, then sequenced them. Culture lasted about ten days before CD4+ T cell isolation. Nucleocapsid antibodies were negative in the vaccine recipients, who had never had SARS-CoV-2 infection. The authors replaced half the medium with IL-2 medium on days 3 and 7.

The TCR sequence derives from a human donor who received a COVID-19 vaccine. This specimen consisted of CD4+ T cells from PBMCs cultured with HCoV-NL63 spike peptides, obtained before COVID-19 vaccination. V and J are TRBV5-5 and TRBJ2-7; 8 nucleotides align to TRBD1. The CDR3 spells CASSLAGTGDYEQYF. As DNA, the CDR3 is TGTGCCAGCAGCTTGGCAGGGACAGGAGACTACGAGCAGTACTTC.